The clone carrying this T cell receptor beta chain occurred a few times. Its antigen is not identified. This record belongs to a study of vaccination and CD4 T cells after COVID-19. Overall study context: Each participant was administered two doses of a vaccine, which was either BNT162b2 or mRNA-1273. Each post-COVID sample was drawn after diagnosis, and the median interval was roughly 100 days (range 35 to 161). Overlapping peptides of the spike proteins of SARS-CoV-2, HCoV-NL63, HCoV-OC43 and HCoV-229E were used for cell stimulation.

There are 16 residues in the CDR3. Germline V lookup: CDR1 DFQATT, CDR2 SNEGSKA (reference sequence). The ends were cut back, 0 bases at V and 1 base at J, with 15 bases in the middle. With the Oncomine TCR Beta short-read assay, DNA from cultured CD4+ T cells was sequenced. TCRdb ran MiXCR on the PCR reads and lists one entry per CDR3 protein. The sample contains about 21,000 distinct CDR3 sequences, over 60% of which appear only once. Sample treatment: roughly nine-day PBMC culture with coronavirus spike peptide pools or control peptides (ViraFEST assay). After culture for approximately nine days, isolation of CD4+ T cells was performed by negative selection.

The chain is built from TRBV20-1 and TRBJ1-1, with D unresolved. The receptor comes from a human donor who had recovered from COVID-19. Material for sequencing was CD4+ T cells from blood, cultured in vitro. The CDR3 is CSARDPTAPANTEAFF. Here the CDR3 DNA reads TGCAGTGCTAGAGATCCAACGGCTCCAGCGAACACTGAAGCTTTCTTT.